This TCR beta chain is from a study of T cell repertoires in aging, cancer and after chemotherapy (dated by TCRdb to 2018 to 2020). Notes on the research overall: Donors spanned six age groups from 30 or younger to 70 or older, with at least three individuals per group. Peripheral blood TCR beta repertoires from healthy donors and cancer patients were profiled to examine immunoaging and T cell reconstitution after chemotherapy. In total, the full dataset held some 8.2 million TCR reads. Alongside fewer than 100 healthy donors serving as a reference group, the cohort included some 220 cancer patients, of whom about 93 had hematological cancers and 110 to 140 had solid cancers. TCR repertoires from healthy donor controls were recorded over periods of several months to years and showed clear clonal overlap between repeated samplings. The investigation overall reported the following: In both cancer cohorts, the median generation probability rose over the chemotherapy interval, which suggests that the repertoire was reconstituted through rebound thymic output. It was noted by the authors that conclusions about immunological memory after chemotherapy cannot be drawn from the repertoire data. Declining TCR diversity with age in healthy donors was mainly explained by loss of richness; in cancer patients, loss of evenness also contributed. Significantly lower blood TCR diversity and higher clonality were observed in untreated patients with hematological or solid cancers than in age-matched healthy donors.

Comments on this clonotype: Its specific antigen is unknown. Per-base qualities were not stored, and no clone one base away is much larger.

At the junction V is shortened by 2 bases and J by 2 bases, with 13 bases in between. CDR1 SNHLY and CDR2 FYNNEI are derived from the germline V gene. The CDR3 numbers 15 residues from cysteine through phenylalanine. Only the CDR3 part of the read is kept: 45 bases, read in frame from the first base. Rearranged TRB sequences spanning V, D and J segments were amplified by multiplex touch-down PCR using a mixed TRB-A/B primer pool. Illumina adapters and sample indices were attached to the amplicons through two consecutive PCR reactions run with Phusion HS II polymerase. The amplicons were purified from gel with the NucleoSpin Gel and PCR Clean-up kit and then assessed with Qubit and an Agilent 2100 Bioanalyzer. Libraries were sequenced on an Illumina MiSeq using 600-cycle, single-indexed, paired-end runs. Per the authors' processing: MiXCR versions 2.12 and 3.0.5 were used to process TRB sequences. A clone was defined as each unique CDR3 nucleotide sequence, and only productive sequences supported by at least two reads were kept. Shannon diversity, evenness, clonality (one minus evenness), and alpha-parameterized diversity profiles from alpha 0 to 5 were included as repertoire metrics. Generation probabilities of clones in paired pre- and post-chemotherapy samples were computed with the IGoR algorithm. TCRdb ran its own pipeline on the public reads, namely fastp trimming at Q25 and MiXCR clone calling, and kept in-frame beta chains. One record per CDR3 amino acid sequence lists the most common genes and DNA. None of the V and J calls come from the authors' own analysis; TCRdb made them. A total of over 8,500 distinct CDR3 sequences appear in this sample, roughly a quarter of them only once. The ten largest make up around 2.8% of the sample.

Genomic DNA extracted from peripheral blood, rather than sorted cells or RNA, was used as the source for amplification of TCR beta rearrangements. The rearranged segments are TRBV2 and TRBJ2-7, with the D gene not confidently named. This sequence originates from a human donor in good health. Sample: blood. The CDR3: CASSESLGGPYEQYF. At the DNA level, the sequence is TGTGCCAGCAGTGAATCCCTAGGCGGACCCTACGAGCAGTACTTC.